The 11 T cell receptor beta chains presented below share a single source sample, sequenced in a study of vaccination effects on CD4 cells after COVID-19. The antigens of these receptors remain unknown. Clones were sequenced by immunoSEQ multiplex PCR, and TCRdb holds only the in-frame ones, with some missing. This table has 37,000 or so clones, around 66% appearing once. Viral peptide pool expansion of antigen-specific CD4+ T cells preceded sequencing in the ViraFEST assay. Having been cultured for ten to eleven days, the cells underwent CD4+ T cell isolation. Neither prior SARS-CoV-2 infection nor positive nucleocapsid antibodies were present in the vaccine recipients. Specimen: CD4+ T cells from PBMCs cultured with HCoV-OC43 spike peptides, collected before COVID-19 vaccination. Subset denoted: HCoV-OC43 spike overlapping peptide pool stimulation. The source is a human donor who received a COVID-19 vaccine.

In DNA, the CDR3 is TGCGCCAGCAGTACCCCGGGACTAGCGGGCAATGAGCAGTTCTTC. Its protein is CASSTPGLAGNEQFF. The V call is TRBV10-2, the J call TRBJ2-1, with TRBD2 matching 12 bases. CDR3 length: 15 residues. Germline trimming cut 5 bases from V and 6 bases from J; bases unmatched to any gene: 5. The germline CDR1 and CDR2 sequences are WSHSY and SAAADI.

This chain's CDR3 is CASRATGGLAKNIQYF. Here the CDR3 DNA reads TGCGCCAGCAGGGCTACAGGGGGACTAGCCAAAAACATTCAGTACTTC. The gene calls are TRBV5-1 and TRBJ2-4, with 8 positions matching TRBD1. The V segment lost 5 bases and the J segment 0 bases; nucleotides outside the gene matches: 7. There are 16 residues in the CDR3. Germline CDR1 SGHRS, CDR2 YFSETQ.

This CDR3 is CASRPRGRETQYF. The DNA of the CDR3 is TGTGCCAGCAGACCTCGGGGGCGGGAGACCCAGTACTTC. The chain is built from TRBV11-2 and TRBJ2-5; D might be TRBD1 or TRBD2, each matching 6 bases. The V end was cut by 6 bases, the J end by 5 bases, with 13 bases between. Germline V gene lookup returns CDR1 SGHAT and CDR2 FQNNGV. The CDR3 sequence is 13 residues long. The complete variable domain, with remaining parts taken from reference TRBV11-2 and TRBJ2-5, reads EAGVAQSPRYKIIEKRQSVAFWCNPISGHATLYWYQQILGQGPKLLIQFQNNGVVDDSQLPKDRFSAERLKGVDSTLKIQPAKLEDSAVYLCASRPRGRETQYFGPGTRLLVL.

The V call is TRBV7-9, the J call TRBJ2-4; D is undetermined. V lost 2 bases and J 2 bases, leaving 7 bases between the germline ends. Germline CDR1 and CDR2: SEHNR and FQNEAQ (reference sequence). This CDR3 spans 14 amino acids. This CDR3 reads CASSLPPTKNIQYF. Here the CDR3 DNA reads TGTGCCAGCAGCTTACCCCCTACCAAAAACATTCAGTACTTC.

This chain joins TRBV3-1 (or the pseudogene TRBV3-2) and TRBJ2-7; TRBD1 matches at 10 bases. CDR3 size: 15 residues. J was trimmed by 4 bases and V by 0 bases; bases with no gene match: 3. CDR1 and CDR2 (germline): LGHDT, YNNKEL (reference sequence). CDR3 in amino acids: CASSQDRTGGYEQYF. CDR3 DNA: TGTGCCAGCAGCCAAGATCGGACAGGGGGATACGAGCAGTACTTC.

The table lists this clone with a few counts. The CDR3: CASVTGTVLNEKLFF. The CDR3 DNA sequence: TGTGCCAGCGTTACCGGGACAGTCCTTAATGAAAAACTGTTTTTT. The rearrangement uses TRBV2 and TRBJ1-4; TRBD1 aligns across 7 bases. The trim removed 8 bases at V and 4 bases at J, leaving 10 bases unmatched. The CDR3 covers 15 residues. Germline values: CDR1 SNHLY, CDR2 FYNNEI.

J is TRBJ1-2 and V is TRBV12-3 or TRBV12-4; D unresolved. V was trimmed by 0 bases and J by 8 bases, leaving 10 bases between them. The CDR3 extends over 13 amino acids. The CDR3 sequence: CASSLASGVGYTF. CDR3 coding DNA: TGTGCCAGCAGTTTAGCGAGTGGGGTCGGCTACACCTTC.

The chain links TRBV10-1 to TRBJ2-5; possible D gene TRBD1, 7 bases. The CDR3 contains 15 residues. Germline CDR1 is WNHNN and CDR2 is SYGVQD (reference sequence). V was cut by 2 bases and J by 5 bases, with 15 bases left in between. In nucleotides, the CDR3 is TGCGCCAGCAGTGAGCCAGGGGGGCCTGTGGAGACCCAGTACTTC. Protein sequence: CASSEPGGPVETQYF.

This clone was observed a single time. This chain links TRBV7-2 with TRBJ2-7; D ambiguous. CDR1 and CDR2 (germline): SGHTA, FQGNSA. The CDR3 runs to 13 residues. The V end was cut by 3 bases, the J end by 11 bases, with 17 bases between. The CDR3 region is CASSFVRDDREYF. The CDR3 DNA reads as TGTGCCAGCAGCTTCGTTAGGGATGATCGGGAGTACTTC.

This clone has a handful of counts. The chain has TRBV19 and TRBJ1-1; TRBD1 might be the D (6 bases). Germline CDR1 and CDR2: LNHDA and SQIVND (reference sequence). The CDR3 consists of 13 residues. Trimming took off 2 bases at V and 3 bases at J, with 7 bases between the two ends. CDR3 sequence (DNA): TGTGCCAGTAGTATAAAGGGGGACACTGAAGCTTTCTTT. It yields the protein CASSIKGDTEAFF.

The V call is TRBV10-2, the J call TRBJ2-1; D could derive from TRBD1 or TRBD2 (7 bases each). The V end lost 8 bases, the J end lost 4 bases, and 18 bases lay between the germline ends. This CDR3 spans 15 amino acids. Germline CDR1 and CDR2: WSHSY and SAAADI. DNA for the CDR3: TGCGCCAGCGACCCAGGGAGGGGGCGTTACAATGAGCAGTTCTTC. As protein: CASDPGRGRYNEQFF.